The 22 T cell receptor beta chains in this list originate from one sample, sequenced in a study of shared clonotypes between healthy human individuals. Repertoires were generated with immunoSEQ multiplex PCR, while TCRdb's copy carries only in-frame clones and drops some. Of fewer than 2.5 million clones listed, roughly 93% are singletons. Material for sequencing was naive CD4+ T cells from PBMCs. Subset indicated: CD45RA+ positively selected. Source of these receptors: a young man in good health. Some clones in this sample may be carry-over from other donors' samples.

This clone has a single count. The identical CDR3 is also encoded by other nucleotide sequences in the sample. The V gene is TRBV7-9, the J gene TRBJ2-7; 7 bases are shared with TRBD1. CDR1 and CDR2 from the germline V gene are SEHNR and FQNEAQ (reference sequence). The CDR3 sequence is 15 residues long. J was trimmed by 0 bases and V by 5 bases; bases with no gene match: 7. The CDR3 protein is CASSLGQGVSYEQYF. CDR3 bases: TGTGCCAGCAGCCTGGGGCAGGGGGTCTCCTACGAGCAGTACTTC.

This chain links TRBV27 with TRBJ2-7; 12 bases match TRBD1. Losses at the gene ends were 6 bases for V and 1 base for J; bases not matched to a gene: 4. CDR1 is MNHEY, CDR2 SMNVEV, per germline (reference sequence). There are 15 residues in the CDR3. The CDR3 region has the DNA TGTGCCAGCAGGGGACAGGGGGCAGGTTCCTACGAGCAGTACTTC. It codes for CASRGQGAGSYEQYF.

The V and J genes are TRBV4-1 and TRBJ2-5; no clear D. The J call is uncertain, as TRBJ2-7 better fits the DNA end. Germline V gives CDR1 MGHRA, CDR2 YSYEKL. CDR3 length equals 16 residues. CDR3 sequence (DNA): TGCGCCAGCAGCCAAGATAGGGCGGTATCGTCCTACGAGCAGTACTTC. Its translation is CASSQDRAVSSYEQYF.

The chain employs TRBV7-2 and TRBJ2-2, with 12 positions matching TRBD1. This CDR3 is 16 amino acids long. Looked up from germline, CDR1 is SGHTA and CDR2 is FQGNSA. J was trimmed by 7 bases and V by 5 bases; bases with no gene match: 8. The CDR3 DNA sequence: TGTGCCAGCAGCGTACCGGGACAGGGGGCTGGCGGGGAGCTGTTTTTT. Protein: CASSVPGQGAGGELFF.

V usage is TRBV6-1 and J usage is TRBJ2-7; the match to TRBD1 covers 8 bases. The CDR3 is 15 amino acids. The V gene end was trimmed by 4 bases and the J gene end by 2 bases; junction bases not matched to a gene: 7. CDR1 and CDR2 from the germline V gene are MNHNS and SASEGT. CDR3 region: CASSVAGQDTYEQYF. The CDR3 region has the DNA TGTGCCAGCAGTGTCGCGGGACAGGATACCTACGAGCAGTACTTC.

This rearrangement joins TRBV28 to TRBJ2-3; D uncertain. Germline CDR1 and CDR2: MDHEN and SYDVKM. The CDR3 is made up of 14 amino acids. Trimming took 5 bases from V and 10 from J, leaving 19 bases between them. The CDR3 sequence is CASSGDGRPMSQYF. In nucleotides, the CDR3 is TGTGCCAGCAGTGGAGACGGACGCCCGATGTCGCAGTATTTT.

The rearrangement links TRBV5-5 to TRBJ2-1; D is ambiguous. Germline V CDR1 and CDR2: SGHKS, YYEKEE (reference sequence). There are 13 residues in the CDR3. The V gene lost 1 base and the J gene lost 5 bases, with 7 bases spanning the gap. The CDR3 DNA reads TGTGCCAGCAGCTTGACCCTCGACAATGAGCAGTTCTTC. Its translation is CASSLTLDNEQFF.

This chain connects TRBV30 to TRBJ1-6; 10 bases line up with TRBD1. CDR3 length equals 14 residues. The ends lost 1 base at V and 9 bases at J; junction bases unmatched: 3. The germline V gene has CDR1 GTSNPN and CDR2 SVGIG (reference sequence). The CDR3 bases are TGTGCCTGGAGTGGGGACAGGGGACGTTCACCCCTCCACTTT. It yields the protein CAWSGDRGRSPLHF. Drawing the rest from reference TRBV30 and TRBJ1-6, the complete variable domain is SQTIHQWPATLVQPVGSPLSLECTVEGTSNPNLYWYRQAAGRGLQLLFYSVGIGQISSEVPQNLSASRPQDRQFILSSKKLLLSDSGFYLCAWSGDRGRSPLHFGNGTRLTVT.

This clone was picked up a small number of times. The rearrangement joins TRBV18 to TRBJ1-5, with D maybe TRBD1 (5 bases). V lost 2 bases, J lost 3 bases, and 8 bases lay in between. CDR1 and CDR2 (germline): KGHSH, LQKENI. The CDR3 runs to 14 residues. The CDR3 loop reads CASSPSGNNQPQHF. CDR3 in DNA: TGTGCCAGCTCACCATCAGGGAACAATCAGCCCCAGCATTTT.

The chain couples TRBV2 to TRBJ1-1; D gene uncertain. The CDR3 runs to 14 residues. V lost 5 bases to trimming and J lost 7 bases, with 17 bases between them. Germline assignment: CDR1 SNHLY and CDR2 FYNNEI. DNA for the CDR3: TGTGCCAGCAGTTTGTCAGGAGCGAACTATGAAGCTTTCTTT. Encoded protein: CASSLSGANYEAFF.

The chain has TRBV6-6 and TRBJ2-1; 7 nucleotides line up with TRBD2. V shed 6 bases and J 8 bases; nucleotides not matched to a gene: 10. The CDR3 covers 14 residues. CDR1 is MNHNY and CDR2 is SVGAGI in the germline V gene (reference sequence). The DNA of the CDR3 is TGTGCCAGCAGCCAAACTAGCGCCGGCGATGAGCAGTTCTTC. It codes for CASSQTSAGDEQFF.

The chain carries TRBV27 and TRBJ2-5; weak D call: TRBD2 (5 bases). Germline lookup yields CDR1 MNHEY and CDR2 SMNVEV (reference sequence). This CDR3 has 14 amino acids. The V end lost 4 bases, the J end lost 5 bases, and 14 bases lay between the germline ends. The CDR3 coding sequence is TGTGCCAGCAGTTCCTCCCCCGGGGTGGAGACCCAGTACTTC. Translated: CASSSSPGVETQYF.

The CDR3 here is CASSYYGLAGREQYF. CDR3 nucleotides: TGTGCCAGCAGTTACTACGGACTAGCGGGCCGCGAGCAGTACTTC. The gene calls are TRBV6-5 and TRBJ2-7; 11 bases fit TRBD2. J gave up 6 bases and V 1 base, and 5 bases lay outside the gene matches. The CDR3 loop spans 15 amino acids. Germline V gene data show CDR1 as MNHEY and CDR2 as SVGAGI.

The chain employs TRBV28 and TRBJ2-7; 9 nucleotides align to TRBD1. Germline values: CDR1 MDHEN, CDR2 SYDVKM. With V trimmed by 4 bases and J by 3 bases, 10 bases remained unmatched. This CDR3 has 16 residues. The DNA for the CDR3 is TGTGCCAGCAGTTATCACTTCCTGGACAGGGGCTACGAGCAGTACTTC. Translating it yields CASSYHFLDRGYEQYF.

The V call is TRBV18, the J call TRBJ2-1; 7 bases are shared with TRBD2. The ends lost 0 bases at V and 3 bases at J; junction bases unmatched: 8. Germline CDR1 and CDR2: KGHSH and LQKENI. The CDR3 totals 17 residues. CDR3 DNA: TGTGCCAGCTCACCACCAACCGGGACTACGATCTACAATGAGCAGTTCTTC. Translation gives CASSPPTGTTIYNEQFF.

This rearrangement joins TRBV2 to TRBJ1-2; D is undetermined. CDR1 is SNHLY, CDR2 FYNNEI, per germline. The CDR3 totals 16 residues. The V gene lost 0 bases and the J gene lost 4 bases, with 15 bases spanning the gap. This chain's CDR3 is CASSEALAQPFYGYTF. CDR3 DNA sequence: TGTGCCAGCAGTGAAGCGCTTGCACAGCCTTTCTATGGCTACACCTTC.

CDR3 protein: CASSVSGLSSYEQYF. DNA for the CDR3: TGTGCCAGCAGTGTTAGCGGGCTAAGCTCCTACGAGCAGTACTTC. The rearrangement uses TRBV28 and TRBJ2-7; 7 nucleotides match TRBD2. CDR1 and CDR2 from the germline V gene are MDHEN and SYDVKM. J gave up 0 bases and V 5 bases, and 7 bases lay outside the gene matches. The CDR3 has 15 amino acids.

With respect to this clone: This CDR3 is also generated by other DNA sequences in the sample. The chain recombines TRBV9 with TRBJ2-7; D unresolved. With 0 bases removed from V and 4 bases from J, the gap between germline ends came to 5 bases. There are 12 residues in the CDR3. The germline gives CDR1 SGDLS, CDR2 YYNGEE. Here the CDR3 reads CASSVDGYEQYF. The CDR3 DNA reads TGTGCCAGCAGCGTAGACGGGTACGAGCAGTACTTC.

The chain recombines TRBV28 with TRBJ1-1; D not resolved. The CDR3 runs to 13 residues. CDR1 is MDHEN and CDR2 is SYDVKM in the germline V gene. Trimming removed 6 bases at V and 4 bases at J, with 12 bases between. CDR3 in amino acids: CASRIGSGTEAFF. DNA for the CDR3: TGTGCCAGCAGAATAGGTTCTGGCACTGAAGCTTTCTTT.

CDR3 coding DNA: TGCAGCGGGGGCACGCTTTGGCGGGAGATAGATACGCAGTATTTT. Translated, it gives CSGGTLWREIDTQYF. V and J are TRBV29-1 and TRBJ2-3; TRBD2 agrees at 7 bases. From germline, CDR1 is SQVTM and CDR2 ANQGSEA. V was clipped by 7 bases and J by 5 bases; unmatched bases: 15. The length of the CDR3 is 15 residues.

The rearrangement joins TRBV4-1 to TRBJ2-5; D is undetermined. Deletions cut 0 bases from V and 0 bases from J, with 2 bases between. The CDR3 contains 13 residues. Germline V gene data show CDR1 as MGHRA and CDR2 as YSYEKL. This CDR3 reads CASSQEYQETQYF. The CDR3 bases are TGCGCCAGCAGCCAAGAGTACCAAGAGACCCAGTACTTC.

This chain uses TRBV27 with TRBJ1-3; maybe TRBD1 (5 bases). Looked up from germline, CDR1 is MNHEY and CDR2 is SMNVEV (reference sequence). V was clipped by 9 bases and J by 2 bases, with 17 bases between them. This CDR3 comprises 15 residues. DNA for the CDR3: TGTGCCAGGCGGACACTAGGGCAGACTGGAAACACCATATATTTT. It specifies CARRTLGQTGNTIYF.